These 20 T cell receptor beta chains originate from one sample sequenced in a study of blood T cell repertoires in COVID-19. Clones were sequenced by immunoSEQ multiplex PCR, and TCRdb holds only the in-frame ones, with some missing. The sample gives about 18,000 clones, 88% of which show up once; about 5% is in the top ten. The sample was PBMCs or T cells enriched from blood (not recorded which). The origin of the receptors is a woman younger than 45 who had recovered from COVID-19.

The chain has TRBV7-2 and TRBJ1-5; 10 bases line up with TRBD1. Germline CDR1 and CDR2: SGHTA and FQGNSA. V shed 3 bases, J shed 4 bases, and the junction held 3 bases outside the gene matches. This CDR3 is built from 15 residues. CDR3 DNA sequence: TGTGCCAGCAGCTTGGGGACAGGGGTAAATCAGCCCCAGCATTTT. Its translation: CASSLGTGVNQPQHF.

The chain recombines TRBV18 with TRBJ2-7; TRBD1 matches at 10 bases. The CDR3 covers 14 residues. Trimming cost V 8 bases and J 1 base; bases outside gene matches: 5. CDR1 and CDR2 (germline): KGHSH, LQKENI. CDR3 protein: CASQGQGYSYEQYF. CDR3 nucleotides: TGTGCCAGCCAGGGACAGGGGTATTCCTACGAGCAGTACTTC.

This clone was found once. The chain carries TRBV12-3 or TRBV12-4 and TRBJ2-7, with a possible D match to TRBD2 (5 bases). This CDR3 contains 12 residues. Between the trimmed V and J ends, which lost 6 bases and 7 bases, there was a span of 13 bases. DNA for the CDR3: TGTGCCAGCAGCCCCTCGGGGAGTGAGCAGTACTTC. Its translation is CASSPSGSEQYF.

Only one count was recorded for this clone. This chain joins TRBV5-1 and TRBJ2-7; D remains unclear. The germline V gene encodes CDR1 SGHRS and CDR2 YFSETQ. The CDR3 contains 13 residues. The V end lost 4 bases, the J end lost 2 bases, and 10 bases lay between the germline ends. For the CDR3, the DNA is TGCGCCAGCAGCCGACAATCTACCTACGAGCAGTACTTC. Protein sequence: CASSRQSTYEQYF.

The chain joins TRBV19 to TRBJ1-4; 9 bases are a match to TRBD1. CDR1 and CDR2 from the germline V gene are LNHDA and SQIVND (reference sequence). The CDR3 has 18 amino acids. Trimming cost V 6 bases and J 8 bases; bases outside gene matches: 19. Here the CDR3 reads CASRRTGGPRPLLEKLFF. The DNA for the CDR3 is TGTGCCAGTAGGAGAACAGGGGGCCCCAGACCCTTACTCGAAAAACTGTTTTTT.

V usage is TRBV6-5 and J usage is TRBJ2-3, with TRBD2 identical over 10 bases. The V segment lost 7 bases and the J segment 2 bases; nucleotides outside the gene matches: 6. Germline V gene data show CDR1 as MNHEY and CDR2 as SVGAGI. The CDR3 spans 15 residues. The CDR3 bases are TGTGCCAGCACTAGCGGGGGAGGAAACACAGATACGCAGTATTTT. Amino acids: CASTSGGGNTDTQYF.

This clone came up a few times. CDR3 in amino acids: CASGEQGDSNQPQHF. For the CDR3, the DNA is TGTGCTAGTGGTGAACAGGGGGATAGCAATCAGCCCCAGCATTTT. The chain employs TRBV12-5 and TRBJ1-5; 8 nucleotides match TRBD1. This CDR3 has 15 amino acids. Per the germline V gene, CDR1 is LGHNT and CDR2 is FRNRAP. V shed 5 bases, J shed 0 bases, and the junction held 3 bases outside the gene matches.

The rearrangement joins TRBV29-1 to TRBJ1-2; D is perhaps TRBD1 (6 bases). Germline V lookup: CDR1 SQVTM, CDR2 ANQGSEA. The CDR3 is 12 residues long. V lost 7 bases and J lost 8, with 17 bases in between. In nucleotides, the CDR3 is TGCAGCGGGGAGCAGGGGAGGGAAGGCTACACCTTC. Amino acids: CSGEQGREGYTF.

The chain joins TRBV21-1 to TRBJ2-3; no DNA check was done on the table's D call, TRBD2. TRBV21-1 is described as a pseudogene. This CDR3 spans 15 amino acids. DNA of the CDR3: TGTGCCAGCAGCAAAGAACTAGCGGACACAGATACGCAGTATTTT. It specifies CASSKELADTDTQYF.

This clone was recorded once. The chain couples TRBV10-3 to TRBJ2-3; TRBD2 agrees at 14 bases. CDR1 is ENHRY, CDR2 SYGVKD, per germline. The CDR3 has 18 residues. Germline trimming cut 6 bases from V and 1 base from J; bases unmatched to any gene: 9. The CDR3, as DNA: TGTGCCATCAGGACGACTAGCGGGGGGGTTCAGGGCACAGATACGCAGTATTTT. It codes for CAIRTTSGGVQGTDTQYF.

This chain connects TRBV9 to TRBJ1-2; no reliable D call. V lost 2 bases to trimming and J lost 8 bases, with 16 bases between them. The CDR3 sequence is 14 residues long. Germline V lookup: CDR1 SGDLS, CDR2 YYNGEE. CDR3 bases: TGTGCCAGCAGCGTCGATCTAGGCCCAGTAGGCTACACCTTC. It is translated as CASSVDLGPVGYTF.

The rearrangement uses TRBV29-1 and TRBJ1-1; tentative D call: TRBD1 (6 bases). V was shortened by 6 bases and J by 3 bases, with 8 bases between the two germline ends. CDR1 and CDR2 from the germline V gene are SQVTM and ANQGSEA. The CDR3 extends over 11 amino acids. The DNA of the CDR3 is TGCAGCGTGGGGGGGCACACTGAAGCTTTCTTT. Protein sequence: CSVGGHTEAFF.

The chain links TRBV9 to TRBJ2-3; the D is unclear. The CDR3 is 11 amino acids. Germline V gene data show CDR1 as SGDLS and CDR2 as YYNGEE. Between the trimmed V and J ends, which lost 4 bases and 4 bases, there was a span of 4 bases. The DNA of the CDR3 is TGTGCCAGCAGCCCATCAGATACGCAGTATTTT. Its protein is CASSPSDTQYF. Full variable domain (missing parts from reference TRBV9 and TRBJ2-3): DSGVTQTPKHLITATGQRVTLRCSPRSGDLSVYWYQQSLDQGLQFLIQYYNGEERAKGNILERFSAQQFPDLHSELNLSSLELGDSALYFCASSPSDTQYFGPGTRLTVL.

This chain joins TRBV29-1 and TRBJ1-1; D not certain. Deletions cut 4 bases from V and 1 base from J, with 7 bases between. The CDR3 loop spans 12 amino acids. Germline V gene data show CDR1 as SQVTM and CDR2 as ANQGSEA. The DNA for the CDR3 is TGCAGCGTTGGCCCAGGGAACACTGAAGCTTTCTTT. Protein: CSVGPGNTEAFF. The full variable domain, its missing parts supplied by reference TRBV29-1 and TRBJ1-1, is SAVISQKPSRDICQRGTSLTIQCQVDSQVTMMFWYRQQPGQSLTLIATANQGSEATYESGFVIDKFPISRPNLTFSTLTVSNMSPEDSSIYLCSVGPGNTEAFFGQGTRLTVV.

This rearrangement joins TRBV10-3 to TRBJ1-2; TRBD1 matches at 10 bases. This CDR3 region has 14 residues. Losses at the gene ends were 4 bases for V and 4 bases for J; bases not matched to a gene: 3. Looked up from germline, CDR1 is ENHRY and CDR2 is SYGVKD. CDR3 bases: TGTGCCATCAGTGGGGACAGGGGTACCTATGGCTACACCTTC. Amino acids: CAISGDRGTYGYTF.

The rearrangement links TRBV3-1 (or the pseudogene TRBV3-2) to TRBJ2-7; TRBD2 agrees at 8 bases. The CDR3 length is 14 residues. The germline gives CDR1 LGHDT, CDR2 YNNKEL (reference sequence). V shed 5 bases and J 7 bases; nucleotides not matched to a gene: 10. As DNA, the CDR3 is TGTGCCAGCAGCTCCCCGGAGCGGGGGAGAGAGCAGTACTTC. The encoded protein is CASSSPERGREQYF.

The V call is TRBV4-1, the J call TRBJ2-7, with a weak D call TRBD1 (9 bases). CDR1 and CDR2 from the germline V gene are MGHRA and YSYEKL. This CDR3 is 16 amino acids long. Trimming removed 4 bases at V and 3 bases at J, with 19 bases between. CDR3 nucleotide sequence: TGCGCCAGCAGCCGGGAACAGGGGGCGGGAGGCTACGAGCAGTACTTC. Translating gives CASSREQGAGGYEQYF.

The chain joins TRBV10-3 to TRBJ2-7, with 8 bases that match TRBD1. The CDR3 extends over 14 amino acids. Per the germline V gene, CDR1 is ENHRY and CDR2 is SYGVKD. Germline trimming cut 7 bases from V and 2 bases from J; bases unmatched to any gene: 7. The CDR3 bases are TGTGCCATCACCCCAGACAGGGGAGCCTACGAGCAGTACTTC. It yields the protein CAITPDRGAYEQYF.

This chain links TRBV19 with TRBJ1-2, with a weak D call TRBD1 (6 bases). Germline lookup yields CDR1 LNHDA and CDR2 SQIVND (reference sequence). Trimming shortened V by 4 bases and J by 5 bases, and 11 bases separated the two germline ends. This CDR3 has 13 amino acids. The CDR3 here is CASSTTGTYGYTF. DNA for the CDR3: TGTGCCAGTAGTACCACAGGGACGTATGGCTACACCTTC.

V usage is TRBV5-5 and J usage is TRBJ1-6; no definite D call. CDR1 is SGHKS and CDR2 is YYEKEE in the germline V gene (reference sequence). Between the trimmed V and J ends, which lost 0 bases and 6 bases, there was a span of 10 bases. The CDR3 covers 15 residues. CDR3 residues: CASSLGAGGNSPLHF. The CDR3 DNA is TGTGCCAGCAGCTTGGGGGCAGGTGGTAATTCACCCCTCCACTTT.